This T cell receptor (beta chain) was identified during a study of cytomegalovirus exposure and HLA in healthy donors. PCR used 60 Vbeta primers and 13 Jbeta primers. Sequencing used immunoSEQ multiplex PCR; TCRdb keeps in-frame clones, though not all of them. The repertoire consists of approximately 79,000 clones, with over 70% occurring once and the leading ten covering less than 7%. CDR1 SGDLS and CDR2 YYNGEE come from the germline V gene. Unmatched junction bases numbered 5, after V lost 3 bases and J lost 4 bases. The CDR3 runs to 16 residues. The sample consisted of PBMCs. The receptor comes from a male donor in good health and CMV-seropositive. This sequence joins TRBV9 and TRBJ2-3; 13 nucleotides agree with TRBD2. The CDR3 loop is CASSARTSGSADTQYF. The CDR3 DNA reads TGTGCCAGCAGCGCCCGGACTAGCGGGAGTGCAGATACGCAGTATTTT.